The 32 T cell receptor beta chains in this list originate from one sample, sequenced in a study of cytomegalovirus exposure and HLA in healthy donors. This table comes from immunoSEQ multiplex PCR, and its TCRdb copy is limited to in-frame clones, with some not included. In the table there are tens of thousands of clones, almost 97% of which are singletons. Material: PBMCs. All receptors come from a man aged 18 to 29 in good health and CMV-seropositive.

The sample holds one count of this clone. The V and J genes are TRBV11-2 and TRBJ2-7; weak D call: TRBD1 (6 bases). V was shortened by 7 bases and J by 3 bases, with 19 bases between the two germline ends. Germline CDR1 is SGHAT and CDR2 is FQNNGV. CDR3 length: 15 amino acids. CDR3 sequence: CASNLVQDSYYEQYF. CDR3 DNA sequence: TGTGCCAGCAACCTAGTGCAGGACAGCTACTACGAGCAGTACTTC.

The chain combines TRBV28 with TRBJ2-7, with a weak D call TRBD2 (6 bases). Trimming removed 5 bases from V and 4 bases from J, with 18 bases in between. Germline CDR1 reads MDHEN; CDR2 reads SYDVKM. The CDR3 runs to 15 residues. The CDR3 protein is CASSPLRGGAYEQYF. The CDR3 DNA sequence: TGTGCCAGCAGTCCCCTCCGCGGAGGGGCTTACGAGCAGTACTTC.

V and J are TRBV11-1 and TRBJ2-7; D perhaps matches TRBD2 (6 bases). In germline, CDR1 is SGHAT, CDR2 FQDESV (reference sequence). V lost 3 bases, J lost 2 bases, and 14 bases lay in between. This CDR3 is 15 amino acids long. The CDR3 DNA follows: TGTGCCAGCAGCTTCGGACGGGAGAGACCCTACGAGCAGTACTTC. Translation: CASSFGRERPYEQYF.

The chain uses TRBV18 and TRBJ1-1, with D uncertain. This CDR3 spans 14 amino acids. V dropped 4 bases and J dropped 5 bases, with 14 bases sitting between them. Germline V gives CDR1 KGHSH, CDR2 LQKENI. CDR3 sequence reads: CASSLKPPGTEAFF. CDR3 DNA sequence: TGTGCCAGCTCACTAAAGCCCCCGGGGACTGAAGCTTTCTTT.

This rearrangement joins TRBV18 to TRBJ1-5, with TRBD1 identical over 7 bases. Germline values: CDR1 KGHSH, CDR2 LQKENI. J lost 4 bases, V lost 5 bases, and 8 bases had no gene match. This CDR3 has 15 amino acids. Here the CDR3 reads CASSTNRGVNQPQHF. CDR3 DNA: TGTGCCAGCTCAACCAACAGGGGAGTAAATCAGCCCCAGCATTTT.

In the case of this clone: An end of the junction differs from the germline gene, which may be a read error. The chain combines TRBV7-7 with TRBJ2-2; 7 nucleotides agree with TRBD2. The CDR3 totals 16 residues. Germline V lookup: CDR1 SSHAT, CDR2 FNYEAQ (reference sequence). The CDR3 protein is CASSLLPGGSTGELFF. CDR3 DNA: TGTGCTAGCAGCTTACTTCCGGGAGGATCCACCGGGGAGCTGTTTTTT.

This rearrangement joins TRBV19 to TRBJ2-7; D is unresolved. This CDR3 has 13 residues. V was shortened by 5 bases and J by 7 bases, with 15 bases between the two germline ends. Germline-derived CDR1 and CDR2 are LNHDA and SQIVND (reference sequence). CDR3 in DNA: TGTGCCAGTAGTCCAGGCCCTCGTGGAGAGCAGTACTTC. It is translated as CASSPGPRGEQYF. The full variable domain, in which reference TRBV19 and TRBJ2-7 provide the parts outside the CDR3, is DGGITQSPKYLFRKEGQNVTLSCEQNLNHDAMYWYRQDPGQGLRLIYYSQIVNDFQKGDIAEGYSVSREKKESFPLTVTSAQKNPTAFYLCASSPGPRGEQYFGPGTRLTVT.

The rearrangement uses TRBV6-1 and TRBJ1-5; D possibly corresponds to TRBD1 (6 bases). The CDR3 has 16 amino acids. The V end lost 2 bases, the J end lost 2 bases, and 13 bases lay between the germline ends. The germline V gene encodes CDR1 MNHNS and CDR2 SASEGT. The CDR3 is CASSEWGRGGNQPQHF. As DNA, the CDR3 is TGTGCCAGCAGTGAATGGGGCAGGGGAGGCAATCAGCCCCAGCATTTT.

The chain is built from TRBV6-5 and TRBJ1-1; D not certain. The CDR3 length is 12 residues. Trimming cost V 2 bases and J 10 bases, with 11 bases left between them. Germline V gives CDR1 MNHEY, CDR2 SVGAGI. In nucleotides, the CDR3 is TGTGCCAGCAGTTACCCCCGGAGGCGAGCTTTCTTT. Encoded protein: CASSYPRRRAFF.

This chain connects TRBV18 to TRBJ2-5; TRBD1 might be the D (6 bases). This CDR3 is 14 amino acids long. V was clipped by 3 bases and J by 2 bases, with 10 bases between them. The germline V gene has CDR1 KGHSH and CDR2 LQKENI. The DNA of the CDR3 is TGTGCCAGCTCACCCGGGACACTTCAAGAGACCCAGTACTTC. Translation gives CASSPGTLQETQYF.

V and J are TRBV7-3 and TRBJ2-1; 7 positions agree with TRBD1. V lost 3 bases to trimming and J lost 8 bases; unmatched junction nucleotides: 1. Germline V gene lookup returns CDR1 SGHTA and CDR2 FQGTGA. This CDR3 is built from 12 residues. CDR3 sequence (DNA): TGTGCCAGCAGCTTCACAGGGGATGAGCAGTTCTTC. Translated: CASSFTGDEQFF.

J is TRBJ2-7 and V is TRBV10-1; TRBD2 aligns across 11 bases. Germline loops: CDR1 WNHNN, CDR2 SYGVQD (reference sequence). J lost 3 bases, V lost 7 bases, and 5 bases had no gene match. This CDR3 contains 14 residues. The CDR3 sequence: CASTIGTSGYEQYF. The DNA of the CDR3 is TGCGCCAGCACCATCGGGACTAGCGGCTACGAGCAGTACTTC.

The rearrangement uses TRBV6-1 and TRBJ2-7, with 8 bases aligning to TRBD1. V gave up 6 bases and J gave up 3 bases; unmatched junction bases: 10. The CDR3 consists of 15 residues. Germline V gene sequence: CDR1 MNHNS, CDR2 SASEGT. In nucleotides, the CDR3 is TGTGCCAGCAGGAACCTCGGACAGGGAGTCTACGAGCAGTACTTC. Translating it yields CASRNLGQGVYEQYF.

The chain has TRBV6-5 and TRBJ2-3; no reliable D call. The CDR3 sequence is 15 residues long. The germline V gene has CDR1 MNHEY and CDR2 SVGAGI. V was shortened by 2 bases and J by 0 bases, with 9 bases between the two germline ends. DNA of the CDR3: TGTGCCAGCAGTTACGGTGCGGTTAGCACAGATACGCAGTATTTT. As protein: CASSYGAVSTDTQYF.

The V and J genes are TRBV19 and TRBJ1-1, with TRBD1 matching over 7 bases. The CDR3 sequence is 14 residues long. V dropped 3 bases and J dropped 4; count of bases not matched to a gene: 5. The germline CDR1 and CDR2 sequences are LNHDA and SQIVND (reference sequence). The DNA for the CDR3 is TGTGCCAGTAGTATTTCAGGGGGTGGCACTGAAGCTTTCTTT. It is translated as CASSISGGGTEAFF. Together with reference TRBV19 and TRBJ1-1, the CDR3 gives the full variable domain: DGGITQSPKYLFRKEGQNVTLSCEQNLNHDAMYWYRQDPGQGLRLIYYSQIVNDFQKGDIAEGYSVSREKKESFPLTVTSAQKNPTAFYLCASSISGGGTEAFFGQGTRLTVV.

The V gene is TRBV18, the J gene TRBJ1-2, with 12 positions matching TRBD1. Germline V gene sequence: CDR1 KGHSH, CDR2 LQKENI. Losses at the gene ends were 6 bases for V and 8 bases for J; bases not matched to a gene: 7. The CDR3 contains 14 residues. DNA for the CDR3: TGTGCCAGCTCGCCGGGACAGGGGGCTCGAGGCTACACCTTC. Its protein product is CASSPGQGARGYTF.

The chain recombines TRBV7-9 with TRBJ2-3; 8 nucleotides match TRBD2. The CDR3 spans 15 residues. With V trimmed by 3 bases and J by 4 bases, 6 bases remained unmatched. In germline, CDR1 is SEHNR, CDR2 FQNEAQ (reference sequence). The CDR3 DNA sequence: TGTGCCAGCAGCTTCCTTGCGGGGGGCGCAGATACGCAGTATTTT. Residues: CASSFLAGGADTQYF.

CDR3 DNA sequence: TGTGCCAGCAGTGAGTCCTTCGCAGGGATCCGCGGCTACACCTTC. Its translation: CASSESFAGIRGYTF. The chain has TRBV6-1 and TRBJ1-2, with D possibly being TRBD1 (5 bases). Trimming left V 3 bases short and J 8 bases short, with 19 bases between. The germline gives CDR1 MNHNS, CDR2 SASEGT. The CDR3 is made up of 15 amino acids.

J is TRBJ1-2 and V is TRBV5-1, with a possible D match to TRBD1 (5 bases). The CDR3 runs to 15 residues. Germline V lookup: CDR1 SGHRS, CDR2 YFSETQ. V was pared by 0 bases and J by 2 bases, with 11 bases between. In DNA, the CDR3 is TGCGCCAGCAGCTTGGGACTAGGGGACAACTATGGCTACACCTTC. Protein sequence: CASSLGLGDNYGYTF.

This sequence joins TRBV28 and TRBJ2-2; unclear D gene. Trimming left V 5 bases short and J 0 bases short, with 16 bases between. From germline, CDR1 is MDHEN and CDR2 SYDVKM. CDR3 length: 17 residues. The CDR3 here is CASSTLPYGANTGELFF. CDR3 in DNA: TGTGCCAGCAGTACCCTTCCTTATGGAGCGAACACCGGGGAGCTGTTTTTT.

The J gene is TRBJ1-3, the V gene TRBV4-1, with a weak D call TRBD1 (6 bases). The germline V gene has CDR1 MGHRA and CDR2 YSYEKL. The CDR3 sequence is 15 residues long. V lost 4 bases and J lost 0, with 10 bases in between. The CDR3 DNA sequence: TGCGCCAGCAGCCGCACACAGGGCTCTGGAAACACCATATATTTT. This encodes CASSRTQGSGNTIYF.

The V and J genes are TRBV19 and TRBJ2-2; D might be TRBD1 (5 bases). Trimming stripped 3 bases from V and 4 bases from J, with 18 bases between. In germline, CDR1 is LNHDA, CDR2 SQIVND (reference sequence). The CDR3 contains 17 residues. Here the CDR3 reads CASSIQGRAAFTGELFF. In DNA form, the CDR3 reads TGTGCCAGTAGTATTCAGGGCAGGGCTGCCTTCACCGGGGAGCTGTTTTTT.

The chain carries TRBV5-1 and TRBJ2-1; 12 bases map to TRBD2. After removal of 4 bases from V and 7 bases from J, the junction contained 3 bases not matched to a gene. The germline V gene has CDR1 SGHRS and CDR2 YFSETQ. This CDR3 spans 14 amino acids. CDR3 coding DNA: TGCGCCAGCAGCCCCGGGACTAGCGGGAATGAGCAGTTCTTC. Translating it yields CASSPGTSGNEQFF.

This chain uses TRBV21-1 with TRBJ2-2; TRBD2, the table's D call, was not compared with the DNA. TRBV21-1 is a pseudogene locus. CDR3 length: 12 residues. This CDR3 is CASSGRVGELFF. Here the CDR3 DNA reads TGTGCCAGCAGCGGGCGGGTCGGGGAGCTGTTTTTT.

The count of this clone is one. The CDR3 loop is CSVGASGSSYEQYF. The CDR3 DNA is TGCAGCGTTGGGGCTAGCGGAAGCTCCTACGAGCAGTACTTC. The rearrangement links TRBV29-1 to TRBJ2-7; 7 bases match TRBD2. CDR1 SQVTM and CDR2 ANQGSEA come from the germline V gene. V shed 4 bases and J 0 bases; nucleotides not matched to a gene: 6. CDR3 length equals 14 residues.

V usage is TRBV10-3 and J usage is TRBJ1-1, with D hard to call. The CDR3 length is 15 residues. Trimming shortened V by 6 bases and J by 5 bases, and 19 bases separated the two germline ends. Germline loops: CDR1 ENHRY, CDR2 SYGVKD. CDR3 protein: CAIRRERVMGTEAFF. The DNA of the CDR3 is TGTGCCATCAGGCGGGAAAGAGTGATGGGAACTGAAGCTTTCTTT.

The chain uses TRBV5-6 and TRBJ2-5; 8 nucleotides align to TRBD1. J gave up 4 bases and V 3 bases, and 8 bases lay outside the gene matches. The CDR3 is made up of 15 amino acids. Germline CDR1 and CDR2: SGHDT and YYEEEE. CDR3: CASSSSRGPLETQYF. CDR3 DNA: TGTGCCAGCAGCTCAAGCAGGGGGCCTCTAGAGACCCAGTACTTC. Filled out from reference TRBV5-6 and TRBJ2-5, the complete variable domain reads DAGVTQSPTHLIKTRGQQVTLRCSPKSGHDTVSWYQQALGQGPQFIFQYYEEEERQRGNFPDRFSGHQFPNYSSELNVNALLLGDSALYLCASSSSRGPLETQYFGPGTRLLVL.

This clone was seen once. The genes are TRBV23-1 and TRBJ1-5, with D tentatively TRBD1 (5 bases). TRBV23-1 is designated an ORF whose function remains uncertain. The CDR3 contains 15 residues. Trimming cost V 7 bases and J 6 bases, with 19 bases left between them. This chain's CDR3 is CASTPVGLLSQPQHF. In nucleotides, the CDR3 is TGCGCCAGCACTCCTGTGGGGCTCTTAAGTCAGCCCCAGCATTTT.

The J gene is TRBJ1-2, the V gene TRBV11-1; 8 bases agree with TRBD1. Germline values: CDR1 SGHAT, CDR2 FQDESV (reference sequence). V lost 3 bases and J lost 9; bases outside the gene matches: 3. CDR3 length: 12 amino acids. CDR3 sequence (DNA): TGTGCCAGCAGCTTCCAGGGGGCGAGCTACACCTTC. Protein product: CASSFQGASYTF.

This clone has a single count. The CDR3 protein is CAWSVDRPEQYF. DNA for the CDR3: TGTGCCTGGAGTGTAGACAGGCCGGAGCAGTACTTC. V gene TRBV30 combines with J gene TRBJ2-7; D may be TRBD1 (6 bases). This CDR3 is 12 amino acids long. From germline, CDR1 is GTSNPN and CDR2 SVGIG (reference sequence). V was trimmed by 0 bases and J by 7 bases, leaving 10 bases between them.

The chain has TRBV7-2 and TRBJ2-1, with D tentatively TRBD2 (6 bases). CDR1 SGHTA and CDR2 FQGNSA come from the germline V gene. This CDR3 has 14 amino acids. V was trimmed by 5 bases and J by 4 bases, leaving 12 bases between them. CDR3 sequence: CASSLDGLYNEQFF. For the CDR3, the DNA is TGTGCCAGCAGCCTGGACGGACTATACAATGAGCAGTTCTTC.

J is TRBJ2-7 and V is TRBV5-1, with 7 bases lining up with TRBD2. V shed 4 bases, J shed 2 bases, and the junction held 6 bases outside the gene matches. This CDR3 is built from 14 residues. In germline, CDR1 is SGHRS, CDR2 YFSETQ. CDR3 coding DNA: TGCGCCAGCAGCCATTTAGCGGGCCCCTACGAGCAGTACTTC. Translated: CASSHLAGPYEQYF.